This T cell receptor beta chain originates from a study of T cell responses to AZD1222 COVID-19 vaccine. Study-level results: Spike-specific TCR breadth and depth both grew after two AZD1222 doses.

A remark on this clone: Its specificity is unknown.

Assay used: immunoSEQ multiplex PCR; TCRdb lists only in-frame clones, some missing. The sample comprises 67,000 or so clones, 84% of which are singletons, and about 10% rests with the top ten. The V gene lost 6 bases and the J gene lost 1 base, with 13 bases spanning the gap. Germline V gives CDR1 SGHKS, CDR2 YYEKEE (reference sequence). The CDR3 runs to 14 residues. Sequenced material: peripheral blood, taken on day 0 of AZD1222 vaccination. The sequence was collected from an adult in good health. This chain links TRBV5-5 with TRBJ1-1, with unresolved D. CDR3 in DNA: TGTGCCAGCACCGCGACTTACCAGAACACTGAAGCTTTCTTT. It specifies CASTATYQNTEAFF. The whole variable domain, remainder taken from reference TRBV5-5 and TRBJ1-1, is DAGVTQSPTHLIKTRGQQVTLRCSPISGHKSVSWYQQVLGQGPQFIFQYYEKEERGRGNFPDRFSARQFPNYSSELNVNALLLGDSALYLCASTATYQNTEAFFGQGTRLTVV.